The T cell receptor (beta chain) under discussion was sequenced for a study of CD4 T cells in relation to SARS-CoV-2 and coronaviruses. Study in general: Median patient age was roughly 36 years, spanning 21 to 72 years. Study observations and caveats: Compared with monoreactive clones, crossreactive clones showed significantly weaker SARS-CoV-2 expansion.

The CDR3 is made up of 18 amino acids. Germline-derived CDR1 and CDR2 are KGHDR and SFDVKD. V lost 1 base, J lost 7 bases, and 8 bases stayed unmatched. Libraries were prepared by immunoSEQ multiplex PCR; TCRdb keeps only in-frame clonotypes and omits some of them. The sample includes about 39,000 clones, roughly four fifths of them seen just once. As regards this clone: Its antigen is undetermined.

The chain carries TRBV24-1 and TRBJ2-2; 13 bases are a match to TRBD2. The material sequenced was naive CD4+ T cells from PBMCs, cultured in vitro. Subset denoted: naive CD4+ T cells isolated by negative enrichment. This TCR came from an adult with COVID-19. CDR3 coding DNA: TGTGCCACCAGTGATTTCAAGACTAGCGGGAGGTTGATCGGGGAGCTGTTTTTT. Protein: CATSDFKTSGRLIGELFF.